This TCR beta chain emerged from a study of shared clonotypes between healthy human individuals. Overall study: CD8 memory received one plate per donor, CD8 naive two, CD4 memory three and CD4 naive three.

Terminally differentiated effector memory CD45RA+ cells were left out of the naive CD8 fraction, which was CD45RO-negative and positively selected for CCR7. Assay execution took place at the deep level. This table comes from immunoSEQ multiplex PCR, and its TCRdb copy is limited to in-frame clones, with some not included. There are under 2,000,000 clones in the sample; roughly 95% occur only once, and roughly 1% lies in the top ten. About this clone: As yet, its antigen is unknown.

J gave up 3 bases and V 0 bases, and 9 bases lay outside the gene matches. This CDR3 has 16 residues. Germline assignment: CDR1 SGHDT and CDR2 YYEEEE. Findings and caveats of the study: Clonotypes shared by all four donors outscored non-shared clonotypes in generation probability. Clonotype sharing among donors was thought likely to change with sequencing depth.

Sequencing was performed on naive CD8+ T cells sorted from blood. This receptor was obtained from a man younger than 30 in good health. The chain joins TRBV5-6 to TRBJ2-7, with 7 nucleotides matching TRBD2. The CDR3 DNA is TGTGCCAGCAGCTTGGGGACTAGTAGCGAGTTCTACGAGCAGTACTTC. Translated, it gives CASSLGTSSEFYEQYF.